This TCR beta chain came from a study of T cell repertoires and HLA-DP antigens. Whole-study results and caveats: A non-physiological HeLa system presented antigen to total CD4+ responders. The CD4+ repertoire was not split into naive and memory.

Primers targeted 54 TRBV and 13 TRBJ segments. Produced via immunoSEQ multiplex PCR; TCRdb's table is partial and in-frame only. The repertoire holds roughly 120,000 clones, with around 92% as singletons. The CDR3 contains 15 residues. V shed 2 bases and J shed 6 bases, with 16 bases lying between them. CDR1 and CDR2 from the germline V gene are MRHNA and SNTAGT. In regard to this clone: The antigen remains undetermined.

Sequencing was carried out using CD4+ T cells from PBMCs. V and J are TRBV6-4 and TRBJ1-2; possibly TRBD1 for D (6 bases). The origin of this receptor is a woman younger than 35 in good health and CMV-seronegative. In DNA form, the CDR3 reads TGTGCCAGCAGTGACAGGGGGGGCGCGGTTGATGGCTACACCTTC. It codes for CASSDRGGAVDGYTF.